This paragraph covers one T cell receptor (beta chain) sequence. One entry per CDR3 protein, called by TCRdb with MiXCR from the RT-PCR reads. The profile covers tens of thousands of distinct CDR3 sequences, with more than 20% appearing a single time and 26% taken by the ten largest. Germline CDR1 reads KGHDR; CDR2 reads SFDVKD. The CDR3 extends over 15 amino acids. Losses at the gene ends were 2 bases for V and 5 bases for J; bases not matched to a gene: 5. The sample is drawn from a study of patients and donors after allogeneic stem cell transplantation. V usage is TRBV24-1 and J usage is TRBJ2-1, with TRBD1 matching 7 bases. The TCR originated in a human donor who was either an allogeneic HSCT recipient or a stem cell or donor lymphocyte infusion donor (not recorded which). It is not recorded whose cells these are; they may come from a transplant donor. The sample taken for sequencing was blood, either unsorted or a sorted T cell fraction (not recorded which). In nucleotides, the CDR3 is TGTGCCACCAGTGATTCGATAGACAGGGACAATGAGCAGTTCTTC. Protein product: CATSDSIDRDNEQFF.